One sample yielded the 8 T cell receptor beta chains listed below, sequenced in a study of T cell changes during pregnancy in multiple sclerosis. TCRdb keeps only in-frame clones here, not all; method: immunoSEQ multiplex PCR. The table shows around 110,000 clones, with 80% to 95% occurring only once. This material consisted of peripheral blood, taken in the third trimester of pregnancy. These receptors originate from a female donor in good health, enrolled as a control in a pregnancy study.

The chain joins TRBV27 to TRBJ1-1, with D maybe TRBD1 (6 bases). The V gene's germline CDR1 is MNHEY and CDR2 SMNVEV (reference sequence). Trimming removed 2 bases at V and 4 bases at J, with 11 bases between. The length of the CDR3 is 14 residues. CDR3 nucleotide sequence: TGTGCCAGCAGTTTAGGGGGCAGGCTCACTGAAGCTTTCTTT. Amino acids: CASSLGGRLTEAFF.

The CDR3 region is CASSIRPAYEQYF. The CDR3 DNA sequence: TGTGCCAGCAGCATCCGTCCCGCCTACGAGCAGTACTTC. The chain recombines TRBV7-2 with TRBJ2-7; unclear D gene. Trimming stripped 5 bases from V and 2 bases from J, with 10 bases between. CDR3 size: 13 residues. The germline V gene has CDR1 SGHTA and CDR2 FQGNSA.

The chain is built from TRBV7-3 and TRBJ2-7; 11 positions match TRBD2. The germline V gene has CDR1 SGHTA and CDR2 FQGTGA. Unmatched junction bases numbered 6, after V lost 8 bases and J lost 6 bases. The CDR3 consists of 13 residues. The CDR3 here is CASASGGTSEQYF. The CDR3 DNA is TGTGCCAGCGCTAGCGGGGGGACGTCCGAGCAGTACTTC.

A single count supports this clone. This sequence joins TRBV7-9 and TRBJ1-4, with 11 positions matching TRBD1. The germline V gene encodes CDR1 SEHNR and CDR2 FQNEAQ (reference sequence). The ends lost 3 bases at V and 8 bases at J; junction bases unmatched: 5. The CDR3 runs to 15 residues. The chain's CDR3 is CASSFSGQGAEKLFF. The CDR3 nucleotides are TGTGCCAGCAGCTTCTCCGGACAGGGGGCGGAAAAACTGTTTTTT.

The V and J genes are TRBV19 and TRBJ2-7; 8 bases align to TRBD1. The trim removed 5 bases at V and 5 bases at J, leaving 11 bases unmatched. The CDR3 is made up of 15 amino acids. Germline CDR1 reads LNHDA; CDR2 reads SQIVND (reference sequence). CDR3 loop: CASSRRQGIGHEQYF. Written as DNA, the CDR3 is TGTGCCAGTAGTCGACGACAGGGGATTGGCCACGAGCAGTACTTC.

V and J are TRBV4-3 and TRBJ2-3, with TRBD2 identical over 8 bases. The CDR3 spans 17 residues. The germline gives CDR1 LGHNA, CDR2 YSLEER. V lost 1 base, J lost 2 bases, and 8 bases stayed unmatched. The CDR3 DNA reads as TGCGCCAGCAGCCAAGGGGAGGGGCGGGGGGCCACAGATACGCAGTATTTT. This sequence encodes CASSQGEGRGATDTQYF.

The genes are TRBV7-3 and TRBJ2-7, with 7 bases matching TRBD1. The ends lost 5 bases at V and 5 bases at J; junction bases unmatched: 12. The CDR3 sequence is 15 residues long. Germline V gene sequence: CDR1 SGHTA, CDR2 FQGTGA. The CDR3 region is CASSEQTGNKNEQYF. Here the CDR3 DNA reads TGTGCCAGCAGCGAGCAGACAGGGAATAAGAACGAGCAGTACTTC.

The chain has TRBV7-2 and TRBJ2-7; possible D gene TRBD1, 6 bases. Germline CDR1 is SGHTA and CDR2 is FQGNSA. The CDR3 length is 12 residues. Trimming removed 8 bases at V and 7 bases at J, with 15 bases between. CDR3 residues: CASGPGAREQYF. CDR3 DNA: TGTGCCAGCGGACCAGGGGCGCGGGAGCAGTACTTC.